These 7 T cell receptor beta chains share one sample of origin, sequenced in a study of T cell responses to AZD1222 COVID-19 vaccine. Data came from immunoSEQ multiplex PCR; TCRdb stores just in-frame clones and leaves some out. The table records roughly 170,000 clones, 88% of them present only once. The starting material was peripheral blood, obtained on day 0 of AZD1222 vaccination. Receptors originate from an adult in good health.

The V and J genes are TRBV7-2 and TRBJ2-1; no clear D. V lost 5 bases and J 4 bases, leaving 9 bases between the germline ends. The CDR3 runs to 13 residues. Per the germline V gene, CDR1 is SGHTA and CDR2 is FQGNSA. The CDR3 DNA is TGTGCCAGCAGCCCACAGCTTTACAATGAGCAGTTCTTC. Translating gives CASSPQLYNEQFF.

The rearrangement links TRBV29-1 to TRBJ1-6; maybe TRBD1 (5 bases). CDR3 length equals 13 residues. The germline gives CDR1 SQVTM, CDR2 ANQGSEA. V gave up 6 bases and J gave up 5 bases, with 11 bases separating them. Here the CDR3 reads CSVSQENNSPLHF. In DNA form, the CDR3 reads TGCAGCGTCTCACAGGAGAATAATTCACCCCTCCACTTT.

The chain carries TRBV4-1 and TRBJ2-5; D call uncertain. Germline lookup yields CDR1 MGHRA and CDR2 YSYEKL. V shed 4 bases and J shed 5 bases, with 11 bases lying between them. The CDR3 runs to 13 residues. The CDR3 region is CASSPVSGETQYF. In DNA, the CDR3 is TGCGCCAGCAGCCCGGTCTCCGGGGAGACCCAGTACTTC.

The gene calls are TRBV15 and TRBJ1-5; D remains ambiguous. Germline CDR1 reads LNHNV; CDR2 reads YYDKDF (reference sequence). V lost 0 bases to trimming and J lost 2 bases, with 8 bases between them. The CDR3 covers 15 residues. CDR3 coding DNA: TGTGCCACCAGCAGAGATGGTAGGGGCAATCAGCCCCAGCATTTT. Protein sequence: CATSRDGRGNQPQHF. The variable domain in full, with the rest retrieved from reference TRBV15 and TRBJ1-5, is DAMVIQNPRYQVTQFGKPVTLSCSQTLNHNVMYWYQQKSSQAPKLLFHYYDKDFNNEADTPDNFQSRRPNTSFCFLDIRSPGLGDTAMYLCATSRDGRGNQPQHFGDGTRLSIL.

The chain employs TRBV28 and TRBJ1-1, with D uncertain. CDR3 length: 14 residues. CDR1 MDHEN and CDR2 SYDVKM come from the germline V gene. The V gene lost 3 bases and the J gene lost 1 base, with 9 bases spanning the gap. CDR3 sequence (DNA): TGTGCCAGCAGTTTTGGGCCGGGGAACACTGAAGCTTTCTTT. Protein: CASSFGPGNTEAFF.

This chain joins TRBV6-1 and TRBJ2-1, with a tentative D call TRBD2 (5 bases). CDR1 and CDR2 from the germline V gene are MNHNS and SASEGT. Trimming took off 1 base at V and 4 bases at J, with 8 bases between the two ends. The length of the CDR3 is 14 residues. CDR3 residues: CASSEVTGYNEQFF. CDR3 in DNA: TGTGCCAGCAGTGAAGTTACGGGGTACAATGAGCAGTTCTTC.

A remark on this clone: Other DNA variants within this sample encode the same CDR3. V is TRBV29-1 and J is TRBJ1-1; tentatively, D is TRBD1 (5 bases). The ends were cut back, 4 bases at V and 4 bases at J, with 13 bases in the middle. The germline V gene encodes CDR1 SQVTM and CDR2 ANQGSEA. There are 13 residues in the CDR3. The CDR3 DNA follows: TGCAGCGTTGTTCGGCAGGGTGGCACTGAAGCTTTCTTT. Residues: CSVVRQGGTEAFF. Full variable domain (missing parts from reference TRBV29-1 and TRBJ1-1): SAVISQKPSRDICQRGTSLTIQCQVDSQVTMMFWYRQQPGQSLTLIATANQGSEATYESGFVIDKFPISRPNLTFSTLTVSNMSPEDSSIYLCSVVRQGGTEAFFGQGTRLTVV.